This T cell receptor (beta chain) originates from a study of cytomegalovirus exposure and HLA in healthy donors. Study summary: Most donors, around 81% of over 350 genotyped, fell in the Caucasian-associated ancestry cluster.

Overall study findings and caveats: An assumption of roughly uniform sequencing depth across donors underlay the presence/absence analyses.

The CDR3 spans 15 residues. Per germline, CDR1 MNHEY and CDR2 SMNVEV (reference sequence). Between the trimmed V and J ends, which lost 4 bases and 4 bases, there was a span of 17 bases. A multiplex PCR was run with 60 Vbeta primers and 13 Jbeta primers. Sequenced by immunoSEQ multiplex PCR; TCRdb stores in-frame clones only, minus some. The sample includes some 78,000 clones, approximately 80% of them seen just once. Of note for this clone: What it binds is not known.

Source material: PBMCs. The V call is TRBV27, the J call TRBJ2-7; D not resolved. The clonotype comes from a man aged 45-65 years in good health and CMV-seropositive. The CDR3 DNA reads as TGTGCCAGCAGTTCGCCAGGCCGATTTTCTTACGAGCAGTACTTC. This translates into CASSSPGRFSYEQYF.